Below are 32 T cell receptor beta chains sequenced from a single sample in a study of blood T cell repertoires in COVID-19. Sequencing was performed with immunoSEQ multiplex PCR; in TCRdb, only in-frame clones are kept and a portion is missing. The table lists fewer than 200,000 clones, more than 80% of them singletons. The material sequenced was peripheral blood. The receptor source for this set is a human donor in a cohort sampled during active COVID-19.

The rearrangement uses TRBV19 and TRBJ1-3; possibly TRBD1 for D (5 bases). The CDR3 has 15 residues. V lost 5 bases and J 2 bases, leaving 13 bases between the germline ends. The V gene's germline CDR1 is LNHDA and CDR2 SQIVND (reference sequence). Written as DNA, the CDR3 is TGTGCCAGTAGTCCCCGCAGGGTCCCTGGAAACACCATATATTTT. Translating gives CASSPRRVPGNTIYF.

The CDR3 DNA is TGTGCCAGCAGTCGGAAAGCGGGGGGCCTCACAGATACGCAGTATTTT. It translates to CASSRKAGGLTDTQYF. This chain joins TRBV6-4 and TRBJ2-3; 9 nucleotides line up with TRBD2. The CDR3 contains 16 residues. After removal of 5 bases from V and 2 bases from J, the junction contained 8 bases not matched to a gene. The germline V gene has CDR1 MRHNA and CDR2 SNTAGT.

The rearrangement joins TRBV5-1 to TRBJ2-1; D might be TRBD1 (5 bases). The V and J ends lost 3 bases and 10 bases respectively, with 14 bases between them. The CDR3 totals 13 residues. Per the germline V gene, CDR1 is SGHRS and CDR2 is YFSETQ. The CDR3 DNA follows: TGCGCCAGCAGCTATTTAGGGGTAACAGAGCAGTTCTTC. Protein: CASSYLGVTEQFF.

The table lists this clone with a few counts. This sequence joins TRBV19 and TRBJ2-7, with 13 bases lining up with TRBD2. CDR1 and CDR2 (germline): LNHDA, SQIVND (reference sequence). The CDR3 sequence is 15 residues long. The V segment lost 4 bases and the J segment 4 bases; nucleotides outside the gene matches: 4. The CDR3 reads CASSTTSGGRYEQYF. In DNA form, the CDR3 reads TGTGCCAGTAGTACGACTAGCGGGGGGAGGTACGAGCAGTACTTC.

The chain is built from TRBV7-2 and TRBJ1-2; 9 nucleotides line up with TRBD1. V trimming: 4 bases; J trimming: 6 bases; junction bases outside the gene matches: 3. Germline V gene data show CDR1 as SGHTA and CDR2 as FQGNSA. The CDR3 is made up of 13 amino acids. The CDR3 here is CASSSDRGDGYTF. In DNA form, the CDR3 reads TGTGCCAGCAGCTCGGACAGGGGAGATGGCTACACCTTC.

V and J are TRBV7-9 and TRBJ2-1; 7 positions agree with TRBD1. In germline, CDR1 is SEHNR, CDR2 FQNEAQ (reference sequence). This CDR3 is built from 15 residues. Trimming cost V 6 bases and J 4 bases; bases outside gene matches: 9. In DNA form, the CDR3 reads TGTGCCAGCAGGGATACAGGGGCGAAGTACAATGAGCAGTTCTTC. Translating gives CASRDTGAKYNEQFF.

The V and J genes are TRBV12-5 and TRBJ2-1; D may be TRBD1 (6 bases). The CDR3 covers 16 residues. Per germline, CDR1 LGHNT and CDR2 FRNRAP. V gave up 0 bases and J gave up 5 bases, with 14 bases separating them. CDR3 in DNA: TGTGCTAGTGGTTTGGTACTTAGGGCAGGGGACAATGAGCAGTTCTTC. Translating it yields CASGLVLRAGDNEQFF. Full variable domain (rest looked up from reference TRBV12-5 and TRBJ2-1): DARVTQTPRHKVTEMGQEVTMRCQPILGHNTVFWYRQTMMQGLELLAYFRNRAPLDDSGMPKDRFSAEMPDATLATLKIQPSEPRDSAVYFCASGLVLRAGDNEQFFGPGTRLTVL.

This clone came up once. The CDR3 sequence is CASRGGPLEKLFF. CDR3 bases: TGTGCCAGCAGAGGGGGCCCCCTTGAAAAACTGTTTTTT. The chain has TRBV7-2 and TRBJ1-4; 7 positions match TRBD1. Germline V CDR1 and CDR2: SGHTA, FQGNSA. The CDR3 contains 13 residues. After removal of 6 bases from V and 7 bases from J, the junction contained 5 bases not matched to a gene.

The J gene is TRBJ2-1, the V gene TRBV2; D perhaps matches TRBD1 (6 bases). Germline CDR1 SNHLY, CDR2 FYNNEI. V was clipped by 4 bases and J by 9 bases, with 19 bases between them. The CDR3 sequence is 15 residues long. The CDR3 here is CASSVGRRRGGEQFF. CDR3 bases: TGTGCCAGCAGTGTGGGCAGGCGACGAGGGGGTGAGCAGTTCTTC.

V and J are TRBV5-1 and TRBJ1-4; the match to TRBD1 covers 7 bases. Germline-derived CDR1 and CDR2 are SGHRS and YFSETQ. V lost 4 bases, J lost 10 bases, and 7 bases stayed unmatched. The length of the CDR3 is 13 residues. Here the CDR3 DNA reads TGCGCCAGCAGCGGGACAGTTCGCGGAAAACTGTTTTTT. Protein product: CASSGTVRGKLFF.

The chain is built from TRBV9 and TRBJ1-2, with D unclear. Germline V CDR1 and CDR2: SGDLS, YYNGEE. The CDR3 runs to 14 residues. Trimming cost V 0 bases and J 1 base, with 7 bases left between them. CDR3 in amino acids: CASSVDGSNYGYTF. The CDR3 DNA is TGTGCCAGCAGCGTAGATGGCAGTAACTATGGCTACACCTTC.

This clone turned up a few times. The gene calls are TRBV7-9 and TRBJ2-3; D might be TRBD2 (5 bases). Germline values: CDR1 SEHNR, CDR2 FQNEAQ (reference sequence). V was clipped by 5 bases and J by 4 bases, with 13 bases between them. The CDR3 has 14 amino acids. The CDR3 DNA reads as TGTGCCAGCAGCAAATTAACTAGTCCAGATACGCAGTATTTT. This gives the protein CASSKLTSPDTQYF.

This clone has just one count. The chain links TRBV7-9 to TRBJ1-2; TRBD1 agrees at 10 bases. This CDR3 spans 16 amino acids. CDR1 SEHNR and CDR2 FQNEAQ come from the germline V gene (reference sequence). Trimming took 7 bases from V and 1 from J; bases not matched to a gene: 9. In DNA, the CDR3 is TGTGCCAGCACACCCGGGACAGGGGACTTTAACTATGGCTACACCTTC. Translating it yields CASTPGTGDFNYGYTF.

The genes are TRBV10-1 and TRBJ1-1, with D maybe TRBD1 (6 bases). The germline V gene encodes CDR1 WNHNN and CDR2 SYGVQD (reference sequence). The CDR3 contains 14 residues. V was clipped by 6 bases and J by 2 bases, with 13 bases between them. The DNA for the CDR3 is TGCGCCAGCAGCTCAGACAGGATCAACACTGAAGCTTTCTTT. Protein product: CASSSDRINTEAFF.

This clone was observed a handful of times. For the CDR3, the DNA is TGCGCCAGCAGCTTGGAAGGCGACAGGCGCTACGAGCAGTACTTC. This encodes CASSLEGDRRYEQYF. The chain joins TRBV5-1 to TRBJ2-7, with D perhaps matching TRBD1 (6 bases). The CDR3 totals 15 residues. Germline assignment: CDR1 SGHRS and CDR2 YFSETQ. Trimming took 0 bases from V and 3 from J, leaving 13 bases between them.

V usage is TRBV14 and J usage is TRBJ1-1; D not resolved. V was cut by 1 base and J by 3 bases, with 15 bases left in between. Germline V lookup: CDR1 SGHDN, CDR2 FVKESK. This CDR3 is 16 amino acids long. Here the CDR3 reads CASSQGPLEVDTEAFF. As DNA, the CDR3 is TGTGCCAGCAGCCAAGGGCCGCTCGAAGTCGACACTGAAGCTTTCTTT.

The chain links TRBV6-5 to TRBJ1-6; 8 bases are a match to TRBD1. Per the germline V gene, CDR1 is MNHEY and CDR2 is SVGAGI. J was trimmed by 10 bases and V by 0 bases; bases with no gene match: 5. This CDR3 region has 15 residues. The CDR3 here is CASSYSNRGDSPLHF. The CDR3 DNA reads as TGTGCCAGCAGTTACTCAAACAGGGGGGACTCACCCCTCCACTTT.

This chain uses TRBV6-2 or TRBV6-3 with TRBJ2-2; 9 nucleotides agree with TRBD1. Per the germline V gene, CDR1 is MNHEY and CDR2 is SVGEGT. Losses at the gene ends were 6 bases for V and 4 bases for J; bases not matched to a gene: 6. This CDR3 comprises 15 residues. CDR3 residues: CASSRQGGITGELFF. CDR3 sequence (DNA): TGTGCCAGCAGCCGACAGGGGGGGATCACCGGGGAGCTGTTTTTT.

This chain links TRBV12-5 with TRBJ1-1; 7 nucleotides match TRBD1. J lost 7 bases, V lost 6 bases, and 5 bases had no gene match. The CDR3 covers 12 residues. Germline CDR1 is LGHNT and CDR2 is FRNRAP. CDR3 coding DNA: TGTGCTAGTGGGACAGGGACCGTTGAAGCTTTCTTT. Amino acids: CASGTGTVEAFF. Filled out from reference TRBV12-5 and TRBJ1-1, the complete variable domain reads DARVTQTPRHKVTEMGQEVTMRCQPILGHNTVFWYRQTMMQGLELLAYFRNRAPLDDSGMPKDRFSAEMPDATLATLKIQPSEPRDSAVYFCASGTGTVEAFFGQGTRLTVV.

This clone was picked up one time. The V and J genes are TRBV6-5 and TRBJ2-7; 7 bases map to TRBD1. CDR1 and CDR2 from the germline V gene are MNHEY and SVGAGI. V shed 6 bases and J 5 bases; nucleotides not matched to a gene: 10. The CDR3 sequence is 14 residues long. The CDR3 is CASRGTELSHEQYF. CDR3 sequence (DNA): TGTGCCAGCAGAGGGACAGAGCTAAGCCACGAGCAGTACTTC.

The chain couples TRBV5-4 to TRBJ2-3; possible D gene TRBD2, 6 bases. Germline V CDR1 and CDR2: SGHNT, YYREEE (reference sequence). V lost 0 bases and J 0 bases, leaving 8 bases between the germline ends. The CDR3 has 15 residues. The DNA of the CDR3 is TGTGCCAGCAGCTTGGGCGGGGACAGCACAGATACGCAGTATTTT. It translates to CASSLGGDSTDTQYF.

This chain joins TRBV2 and TRBJ1-5; 7 bases fit TRBD1. The CDR3 spans 13 residues. Trimming took 6 bases from V and 6 from J; bases not matched to a gene: 5. The germline gives CDR1 SNHLY, CDR2 FYNNEI. The CDR3, as DNA: TGTGCCAGCAGCGTCGACAGGGCTCAGCCCCAGCATTTT. Amino acids: CASSVDRAQPQHF.

This chain connects TRBV7-2 to TRBJ1-2, with unresolved D. The germline V gene encodes CDR1 SGHTA and CDR2 FQGNSA. The CDR3 is 13 residues long. V was trimmed by 4 bases and J by 0 bases, leaving 6 bases between them. The chain's CDR3 is CASSSYSNYGYTF. In DNA, the CDR3 is TGTGCCAGCAGCTCTTATTCTAACTATGGCTACACCTTC.

This rearrangement joins TRBV7-9 to TRBJ1-2, with D unresolved. Trimming took 3 bases from V and 6 from J, leaving 5 bases between them. Germline V gene lookup returns CDR1 SEHNR and CDR2 FQNEAQ (reference sequence). This CDR3 is 11 amino acids long. In nucleotides, the CDR3 is TGTGCCAGCAGCTTTCCCAATGGCTACACCTTC. Its protein is CASSFPNGYTF.

The genes are TRBV12-3 or TRBV12-4 and TRBJ2-1; D not certain. This CDR3 contains 11 residues. Trimming removed 9 bases at V and 9 bases at J, with 12 bases between. Here the CDR3 DNA reads TGTGCCAGTGGTCCCGGTGTTGAGCAGTTCTTC. Protein: CASGPGVEQFF.

In regard to this clone: Different DNA sequences within this sample yield the same CDR3. The CDR3 coding sequence is TGTGCCAGCTCACCCGAGAGCTCTGGAAACACCATATATTTT. Protein: CASSPESSGNTIYF. J is TRBJ1-3 and V is TRBV18; D remains unclear. The CDR3 consists of 14 residues. Trimming pared 3 bases from V and 0 bases from J, leaving 6 bases between. Per germline, CDR1 KGHSH and CDR2 LQKENI.

J is TRBJ1-1 and V is TRBV18; 7 nucleotides agree with TRBD1. In germline, CDR1 is KGHSH, CDR2 LQKENI. The CDR3 loop spans 15 amino acids. V lost 2 bases to trimming and J lost 6 bases; unmatched junction nucleotides: 9. The CDR3 reads CASSPRPGQGAEAFF. For the CDR3, the DNA is TGTGCCAGCTCACCAAGGCCCGGGCAGGGGGCTGAAGCTTTCTTT.

This chain uses TRBV6-5 with TRBJ1-3, with TRBD1 identical over 8 bases. The CDR3 spans 15 residues. Germline V lookup: CDR1 MNHEY, CDR2 SVGAGI. With 6 bases clipped from V and 0 bases from J, the junction kept 4 bases outside the gene matches. Written as DNA, the CDR3 is TGTGCCAGCAGAGGAACAGGGGGCTCTGGAAACACCATATATTTT. Encoded protein: CASRGTGGSGNTIYF.

The gene calls are TRBV11-3 and TRBJ2-1; 7 bases match TRBD2. This CDR3 has 15 residues. The trim removed 1 base at V and 2 bases at J, leaving 2 bases unmatched. Per germline, CDR1 SGHNT and CDR2 YENEEA. CDR3 coding DNA: TGTGCCAGCAGCTTAGCTAGCGGAACCTACAATGAGCAGTTCTTC. Its translation is CASSLASGTYNEQFF.

This chain links TRBV6-1 with TRBJ2-7; D not resolved. Germline V gene lookup returns CDR1 MNHNS and CDR2 SASEGT. V lost 3 bases, J lost 4 bases, and 7 bases lay in between. The CDR3 is made up of 12 amino acids. The CDR3 spells CASSELRYEQYF. The CDR3 DNA reads TGTGCCAGCAGTGAGCTCAGATACGAGCAGTACTTC.

This clone has a handful of counts. V is TRBV11-1 and J is TRBJ1-1, with a possible D match to TRBD1 (5 bases). The ends were cut back, 3 bases at V and 3 bases at J, with 8 bases in the middle. From germline, CDR1 is SGHAT and CDR2 FQDESV (reference sequence). This CDR3 is built from 13 residues. The CDR3 DNA reads TGTGCCAGCAGCTTGGGGGAGGACACTGAAGCTTTCTTT. It encodes CASSLGEDTEAFF.

V usage is TRBV10-1 and J usage is TRBJ2-7, with D maybe TRBD2 (5 bases). V was trimmed by 3 bases and J by 3 bases, leaving 15 bases between them. CDR1 and CDR2 from the germline V gene are WNHNN and SYGVQD (reference sequence). The CDR3 has 15 amino acids. CDR3 in amino acids: CASSDSAGVLYEQYF. DNA of the CDR3: TGCGCCAGCAGTGATTCTGCCGGGGTCCTCTACGAGCAGTACTTC.